This T cell receptor (beta chain) was observed in a study of shared clonotypes between healthy human individuals. This clone was seen a single time. Clones were read by immunoSEQ multiplex PCR, and TCRdb kept only the in-frame ones, dropping some. The table shows under 850,000 clones, with around 93% occurring only once. In the naive CD8 group, cells lacked CD45RO and were positively selected for CCR7, so terminally differentiated effector memory CD45RA+ cells were left out. The CDR3 has 17 residues. Germline V CDR1 and CDR2: MDHEN, SYDVKM. Trimming left V 6 bases short and J 2 bases short, with 20 bases between.

Sequenced: naive CD8+ T cells sorted from blood. The chain carries TRBV28 and TRBJ1-5; D unclear. This clonotype was obtained from a man aged 25 to 45 in good health. The CDR3 nucleotides read TGTGCCAGCAGCCTGGATGACGGAAGGAATGGCAATCAGCCCCAGCATTTT. Translated: CASSLDDGRNGNQPQHF.